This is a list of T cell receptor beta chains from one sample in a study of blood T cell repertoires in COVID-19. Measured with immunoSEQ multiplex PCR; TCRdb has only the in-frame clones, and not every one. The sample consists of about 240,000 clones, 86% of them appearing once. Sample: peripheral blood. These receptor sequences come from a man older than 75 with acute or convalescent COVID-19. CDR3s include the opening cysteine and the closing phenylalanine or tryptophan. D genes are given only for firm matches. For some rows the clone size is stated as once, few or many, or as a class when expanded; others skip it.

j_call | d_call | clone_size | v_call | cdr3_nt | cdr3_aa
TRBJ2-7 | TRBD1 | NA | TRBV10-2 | TGCGCCAGCAGTGAGCCGGGACAGGGAGCCTACGAGCAGTACTTC | CASSEPGQGAYEQYF
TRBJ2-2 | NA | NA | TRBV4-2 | TGTGCCAGCAGCCAAGTTCGCCGGGACACCTCTATCATCGAGAACACCGGGGAGCTGTTTTTT | CASSQVRRDTSIIENTGELFF
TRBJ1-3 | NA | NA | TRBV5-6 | TGTGCCAGCAGCTTGGGTTTCGACAGACCAGAATATTTT | CASSLGFDRPEYF
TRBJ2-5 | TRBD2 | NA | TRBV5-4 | TGTGCCAGCAGCTTGCCCGGGAGGGCCTGGGAGACCCAGTACTTC | CASSLPGRAWETQYF
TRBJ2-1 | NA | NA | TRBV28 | TGTGCCACTCTGACTGGAGGCCCCTACAATGAGCAGTTCTTC | CATLTGGPYNEQFF
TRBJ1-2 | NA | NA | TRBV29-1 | TGCAGCGTTGTTAGGGGCATCAGCTATGGCTACACCTTC | CSVVRGISYGYTF
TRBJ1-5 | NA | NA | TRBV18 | TGTGCCAGCTCACCCTCGACAGGAAATAGCAATCAGCCCCAGCATTTT | CASSPSTGNSNQPQHF
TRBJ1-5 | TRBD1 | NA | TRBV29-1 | TGCAGCGTTGGGAACAGGGGTGGCCAGCCCCAGCATTTT | CSVGNRGGQPQHF
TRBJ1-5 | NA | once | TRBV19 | TGTGCCAGCGAGGGTTATAGCAATCAGCCCCAGCATTTT | CASEGYSNQPQHF
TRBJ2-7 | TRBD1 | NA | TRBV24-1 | TGTGCCACCAGTGACTCCGGGACAGGAAGGGGCGAGCAGTACTTC | CATSDSGTGRGEQYF
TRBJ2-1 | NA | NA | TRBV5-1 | TGCGCCAGCAGCTTGGCGGGGGTAAATGAGCAGTTCTTC | CASSLAGVNEQFF
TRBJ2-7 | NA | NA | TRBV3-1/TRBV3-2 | TGTGCCAGCAGCTTTAGCTCCTACGAGCAGTACTTC | CASSFSSYEQYF
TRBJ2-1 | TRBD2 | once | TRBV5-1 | TGCGCCAGCAGCTTGGGCGGGAGTATTAATAATGAGCAGTTCTTC | CASSLGGSINNEQFF
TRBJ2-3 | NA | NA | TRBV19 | TGTGCCAGTAGTATCGGTCGTGGAGATACGCAGTATTTT | CASSIGRGDTQYF
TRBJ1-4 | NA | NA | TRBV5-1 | TGCGCCAGCAGCCCTGGACAGACCTCGACTAATGAAAAACTGTTTTTT | CASSPGQTSTNEKLFF
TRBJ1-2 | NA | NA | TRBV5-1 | TGCGCCAGCTCCAGGGACTATGGCTACACCTTC | CASSRDYGYTF
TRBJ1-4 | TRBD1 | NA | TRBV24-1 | TGTGCCACCAGTGATCCCGGGACAGGGAATAATGAAAAACTGTTTTTT | CATSDPGTGNNEKLFF
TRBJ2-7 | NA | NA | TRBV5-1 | TGCGCCAGCAGCCCATCAACAGGGACCTACGAGCAGTACTTC | CASSPSTGTYEQYF
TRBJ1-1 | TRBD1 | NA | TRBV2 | TGTGCCAGCAGGACAGGGGCGGTGGTGAACACTGAAGCTTTCTTT | CASRTGAVVNTEAFF
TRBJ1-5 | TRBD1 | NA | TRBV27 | TGTGCCAGCAGTCCGGGGACAGGCAATCAGCCCCAGCATTTT | CASSPGTGNQPQHF
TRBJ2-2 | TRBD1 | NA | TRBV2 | TGTGCCAGCAGGATGGGACAGGGGAACGGGGAGCTGTTTTTT | CASRMGQGNGELFF
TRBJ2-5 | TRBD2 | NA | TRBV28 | TGTGCCAGCAGTGGGGGTGGAGCGGGGGAAGAGACCCAGTACTTC | CASSGGGAGEETQYF
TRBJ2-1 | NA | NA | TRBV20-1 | TGCAGTGCCGCTAACAATGAGCAGTTCTTC | CSAANNEQFF
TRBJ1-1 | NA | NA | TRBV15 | TGTGCCACCAGCAGAGATGGCGGGTTCGGCACTGAAGCTTTCTTT | CATSRDGGFGTEAFF
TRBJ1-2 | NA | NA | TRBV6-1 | TGTGCCAGCAGTGATCCGCCCGGGGGCTACACCTTC | CASSDPPGGYTF
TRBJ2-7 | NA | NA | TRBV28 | TGTGCCAGCAGCCCCCCCCAAATCAACTCGCGGGAGCAGTACTTC | CASSPPQINSREQYF
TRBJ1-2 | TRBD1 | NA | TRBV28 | TGTGCCAGCAGGTACAGGGGGCCAGCTAACTATGGCTACACCTTC | CASRYRGPANYGYTF
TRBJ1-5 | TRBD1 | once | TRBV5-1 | TGCGCCAGCAGCATGGGACAGGATCAGCCCCAGCATTTT | CASSMGQDQPQHF